This T cell receptor beta chain was captured by sequencing in a study of T cells in pancreatic ductal adenocarcinoma. Study-wide results and caveats: Enrichment of CD45RO+ effector over naive T cells in tumors may bias clonality.

Produced via immunoSEQ multiplex PCR; TCRdb's table is partial and in-frame only. This sample yields just under 30,000 clones, of which approximately 90% are seen a single time; roughly 2% belongs to the top ten. Selected pancreatic ductal adenocarcinoma patients had undergone surgery without neoadjuvant therapy. In regard to this clone: Antigen: not known.

The CDR3 spans 15 residues. The V gene end was trimmed by 0 bases and the J gene end by 6 bases; junction bases not matched to a gene: 6. Germline values: CDR1 GTSNPN, CDR2 SVGIG (reference sequence). Sequencing input: PBMCs. The sequence was collected from a human donor with pancreatic ductal adenocarcinoma. The chain carries TRBV30 and TRBJ2-1, with 9 positions matching TRBD2. CDR3 sequence reads: CAWSVPGLAGNEQFF. DNA for the CDR3: TGTGCCTGGAGTGTCCCGGGACTAGCTGGCAATGAGCAGTTCTTC.